The 23 T cell receptor beta chains below all came from one sample that was sequenced in a study of naive and memory T cell subsets. An oligonucleotide containing a UMI was ligated to the 3' end of TCR cDNA. Ligated cDNA underwent four rounds of PCR with nested alpha and beta constant region primers and SP2. MiXCR, applied by TCRdb to the 5' RACE reads, yields one record per CDR3 protein. The data contain 55,000 to 70,000 distinct CDR3 sequences, over 6% of them seen just once; the ten biggest clones take up over 8%. These receptors originate from a female donor in good health.

Written as DNA, the CDR3 is TGTGCCAGTAGTATAGCCGGGATAGCGGGGGGCCGCTCCTACAATGAGCAGTTCTTC. The encoded protein is CASSIAGIAGGRSYNEQFF. This chain uses TRBV19 with TRBJ2-1; 10 positions agree with TRBD2. Germline V gene lookup returns CDR1 LNHDA and CDR2 SQIVND (reference sequence). The V gene end was trimmed by 1 base and the J gene end by 0 bases; junction bases not matched to a gene: 9. There are 19 residues in the CDR3.

In its sample, this clonotype was seen a few times. The chain links TRBV28 to TRBJ2-3; no clear D gene. Per the germline V gene, CDR1 is MDHEN and CDR2 is SYDVKM. The V and J ends lost 2 bases and 3 bases respectively, with 15 bases between them. This CDR3 contains 16 residues. CDR3 coding DNA: TGTGCCAGCAGTTTAGAAGGGTTCAAGGTTACAGATACGCAGTATTTT. Amino acids: CASSLEGFKVTDTQYF.

The chain couples TRBV5-6 to TRBJ2-5; tentatively, D is TRBD2 (6 bases). CDR3 length: 15 amino acids. CDR1 is SGHDT, CDR2 YYEEEE, per germline. Trimming removed 3 bases at V and 4 bases at J, with 16 bases between. CDR3 sequence (DNA): TGTGCCAGCAGCTCCGCCGGGACTGGGGGAGAGACCCAGTACTTC. This sequence encodes CASSSAGTGGETQYF.

This clonotype was detected only a few times. J is TRBJ2-1 and V is TRBV12-3 or TRBV12-4; 7 nucleotides line up with TRBD1. The CDR3 length is 14 residues. After removal of 6 bases from V and 8 bases from J, the junction contained 10 bases not matched to a gene. CDR3 loop: CASSKTGDGDEQFF. As DNA, the CDR3 is TGTGCCAGCAGCAAAACAGGGGATGGTGATGAGCAGTTCTTC.

This clonotype has only a few counts. The chain joins TRBV6-6 to TRBJ1-1; 7 bases are shared with TRBD1. V shed 6 bases, J shed 5 bases, and the junction held 12 bases outside the gene matches. Germline V gene lookup returns CDR1 MNHNY and CDR2 SVGAGI (reference sequence). The CDR3 sequence is 15 residues long. Here the CDR3 reads CASSPTGARGTEAFF. CDR3 nucleotide sequence: TGTGCCAGCAGCCCAACAGGGGCCCGTGGGACTGAAGCTTTCTTT.

This clonotype was counted ten times or more. The chain uses TRBV6-6 and TRBJ1-5; TRBD1 might be the D (5 bases). The germline CDR1 and CDR2 sequences are MNHNY and SVGAGI (reference sequence). Deletions cut 5 bases from V and 8 bases from J, with 7 bases between. The CDR3 extends over 11 amino acids. CDR3 loop: CASSLDKPQHF. DNA of the CDR3: TGTGCCAGCAGTCTGGACAAGCCCCAGCATTTT.

This clonotype came up many times. J is TRBJ2-2 and V is TRBV9; D gene uncertain. The CDR3 runs to 13 residues. Trimming took off 2 bases at V and 0 bases at J, with 2 bases between the two ends. Germline assignment: CDR1 SGDLS and CDR2 YYNGEE. The CDR3 here is CASSVSNTGELFF. Written as DNA, the CDR3 is TGTGCCAGCAGCGTCTCGAACACCGGGGAGCTGTTTTTT.

The table lists this clonotype with many counts. The chain employs TRBV6-2 or TRBV6-3 and TRBJ1-2; D is uncertain. Trimming took off 10 bases at V and 3 bases at J, with 18 bases between the two ends. The length of the CDR3 is 14 residues. CDR1 and CDR2 from the germline V gene are MNHEY and SVGEGT. CDR3 protein: CATWSGNWDYGYTF. The CDR3 coding sequence is TGTGCCACCTGGAGCGGGAATTGGGACTATGGCTACACCTTC.

This clonotype was detected many times. The genes are TRBV4-2 and TRBJ2-3; TRBD2 agrees at 7 bases. J gave up 4 bases and V 5 bases, and 9 bases lay outside the gene matches. The germline CDR1 and CDR2 sequences are LGHNA and YNFKEQ. There are 15 residues in the CDR3. The CDR3 is CASSSRQGGPDTQYF. Written as DNA, the CDR3 is TGTGCCAGCAGCTCCCGGCAGGGAGGGCCAGATACGCAGTATTTT.

This clonotype has only a few counts. The chain is built from TRBV20-1 and TRBJ1-6; D ambiguous. The V end was cut by 4 bases, the J end by 12 bases, with 13 bases between. The CDR3 extends over 12 amino acids. Germline CDR1 DFQATT, CDR2 SNEGSKA (reference sequence). For the CDR3, the DNA is TGCAGTGCTAAGGCGGAGTTCAAACCCCTCCACTTT. This translates into CSAKAEFKPLHF.

In its sample, this clonotype was seen a few times. This chain links TRBV6-2 or TRBV6-3 with TRBJ1-1; 10 positions agree with TRBD1. Trimming removed 7 bases from V and 6 bases from J; junction bases left unmatched: 11. In germline, CDR1 is MNHEY, CDR2 SVGEGT. The CDR3 is 15 residues long. As DNA, the CDR3 is TGTGCCAGCACCCCGCGGGGACAGGGGATCGCTGAAGCTTTCTTT. Protein: CASTPRGQGIAEAFF.

J is TRBJ2-6 and V is TRBV6-2 or TRBV6-3; D remains ambiguous. In germline, CDR1 is MNHEY, CDR2 SVGEGT. Trimming left V 0 bases short and J 4 bases short, with 13 bases between. This CDR3 has 17 amino acids. CDR3 coding DNA: TGTGCCAGCAGTTACTCGACGCTTCTCGGGGGGGCCAACGTCCTGACTTTC. Translating it yields CASSYSTLLGGANVLTF.

This clonotype showed up just a few times. This chain uses TRBV9 with TRBJ1-4; D ambiguous. The CDR3 is made up of 18 amino acids. V was cut by 1 base and J by 0 bases, with 16 bases left in between. Germline CDR1 reads SGDLS; CDR2 reads YYNGEE. This CDR3 reads CASSVQSYAGATNEKLFF. In nucleotides, the CDR3 is TGTGCCAGCAGCGTACAATCTTACGCGGGTGCAACTAATGAAAAACTGTTTTTT.

This clonotype was recorded at least ten times. V is TRBV20-1 and J is TRBJ2-1; TRBD2 might be the D (6 bases). Trimming took off 5 bases at V and 10 bases at J, with 15 bases between the two ends. CDR3 length equals 12 residues. Germline assignment: CDR1 DFQATT and CDR2 SNEGSKA (reference sequence). CDR3 residues: CSAQETSWEQFF. The CDR3 bases are TGCAGTGCTCAGGAGACTAGTTGGGAGCAGTTCTTC.

This clonotype was seen at least ten times. The rearrangement links TRBV19 to TRBJ1-5, with 8 bases lining up with TRBD1. Trimming cost V 5 bases and J 0 bases; bases outside gene matches: 12. This CDR3 region has 18 residues. Germline V CDR1 and CDR2: LNHDA, SQIVND (reference sequence). CDR3 nucleotide sequence: TGTGCCAGTAGTTCGACAGGGGTCCCACCTTATAGCAATCAGCCCCAGCATTTT. Protein sequence: CASSSTGVPPYSNQPQHF.

This clonotype was picked up a small number of times. The chain carries TRBV12-3 or TRBV12-4 and TRBJ2-7; possibly TRBD2 for D (7 bases). V lost 3 bases to trimming and J lost 4 bases, with 16 bases between them. CDR3 length: 15 amino acids. The DNA for the CDR3 is TGTGCCAGCAGTTTGGGGGGAGGGGGTACATACGAGCAGTACTTC. This encodes CASSLGGGGTYEQYF.

This clonotype occurred a few times. The rearrangement links TRBV12-3 or TRBV12-4 to TRBJ2-1, with TRBD1 matching 9 bases. The CDR3 has 15 residues. Trimming at V came to 2 bases and at J to 7 bases, leaving 6 bases not matched to a gene. In DNA, the CDR3 is TGTGCCAGCAGTTTAAGGGACAGGGAGGGGAATGAGCAGTTCTTC. This translates into CASSLRDREGNEQFF.

This clonotype was detected a few times. The genes are TRBV5-4 and TRBJ1-5; 7 bases agree with TRBD1. The V gene end was trimmed by 2 bases and the J gene end by 4 bases; junction bases not matched to a gene: 3. This CDR3 has 14 amino acids. The germline gives CDR1 SGHNT, CDR2 YYREEE (reference sequence). The CDR3 sequence: CASSLQGLNQPQHF. The CDR3 DNA is TGTGCCAGCAGCTTACAGGGGCTAAATCAGCCCCAGCATTTT.

This clonotype has a count of ten or more. The chain combines TRBV4-3 with TRBJ1-3; D is unclear. V shed 4 bases and J shed 0 bases, with 10 bases lying between them. From germline, CDR1 is LGHNA and CDR2 YSLEER. This CDR3 spans 15 amino acids. Here the CDR3 DNA reads TGCGCCAGCAGCCCCACGGGGAGCTCTGGAAACACCATATATTTT. It specifies CASSPTGSSGNTIYF.

This clonotype was seen repeatedly, ten times or more. V usage is TRBV12-3 or TRBV12-4 and J usage is TRBJ1-2; TRBD1 aligns across 7 bases. J gave up 4 bases and V 1 base, and 6 bases lay outside the gene matches. The CDR3 sequence is 15 residues long. The CDR3 bases are TGTGCCAGCAGTTTAGTATCGACAGGGAGCTATGGCTACACCTTC. Translation gives CASSLVSTGSYGYTF.

The V call is TRBV7-2, the J call TRBJ1-4, with D hard to call. Germline V gives CDR1 SGHTA, CDR2 FQGNSA. With 4 bases removed from V and 3 bases from J, the gap between germline ends came to 12 bases. This CDR3 is 15 amino acids long. CDR3 coding DNA: TGTGCCAGCAGCTCAGCGCAGCGGTCTAATGAAAAACTGTTTTTT. This codes for CASSSAQRSNEKLFF.

This clonotype was observed at least ten times. The genes are TRBV7-2 and TRBJ1-2; D may be TRBD1 (6 bases). The CDR3 extends over 14 amino acids. The ends were cut back, 5 bases at V and 4 bases at J, with 14 bases in the middle. Germline values: CDR1 SGHTA, CDR2 FQGNSA. The CDR3 sequence: CASSQVQGTYGYTF. As DNA, the CDR3 is TGTGCCAGCAGCCAAGTGCAGGGGACCTATGGCTACACCTTC.

This clonotype showed up just a few times. The chain is built from TRBV12-3 or TRBV12-4 and TRBJ2-2; D unresolved. This CDR3 region has 14 residues. Trimming removed 1 base from V and 5 bases from J, with 8 bases in between. Here the CDR3 DNA reads TGTGCCAGCAGTTTAGTCATCAAGACCGGGGAGCTGTTTTTT. Translation: CASSLVIKTGELFF.